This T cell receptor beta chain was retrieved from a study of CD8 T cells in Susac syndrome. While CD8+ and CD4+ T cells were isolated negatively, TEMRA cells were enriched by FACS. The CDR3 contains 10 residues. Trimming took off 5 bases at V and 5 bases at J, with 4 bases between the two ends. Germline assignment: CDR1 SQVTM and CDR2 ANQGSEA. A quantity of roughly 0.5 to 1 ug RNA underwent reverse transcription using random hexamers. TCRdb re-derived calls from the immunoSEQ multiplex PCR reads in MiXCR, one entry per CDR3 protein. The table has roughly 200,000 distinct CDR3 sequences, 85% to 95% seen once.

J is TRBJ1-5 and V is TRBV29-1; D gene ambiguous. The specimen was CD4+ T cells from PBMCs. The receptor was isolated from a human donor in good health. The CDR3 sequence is CSVPHQPQHF. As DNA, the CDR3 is TGCAGCGTTCCCCATCAGCCCCAGCATTTT.